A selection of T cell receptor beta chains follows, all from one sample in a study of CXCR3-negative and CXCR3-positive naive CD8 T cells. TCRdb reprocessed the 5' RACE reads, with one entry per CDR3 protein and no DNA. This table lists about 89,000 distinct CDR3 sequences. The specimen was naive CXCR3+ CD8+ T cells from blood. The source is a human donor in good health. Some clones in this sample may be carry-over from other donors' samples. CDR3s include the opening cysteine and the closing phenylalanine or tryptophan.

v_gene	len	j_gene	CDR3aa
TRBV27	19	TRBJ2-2	CASSTRDANRRGRTGELFF
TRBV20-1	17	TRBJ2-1	CSARHQGLAGVYNEQFF
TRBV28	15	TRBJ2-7	CASSLRQGIGYEQYF
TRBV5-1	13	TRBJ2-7	CASSFPGVYEQYF
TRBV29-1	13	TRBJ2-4	CSVESEGWGIQYF
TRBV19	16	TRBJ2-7	CASSRGLAGNHYEQYF
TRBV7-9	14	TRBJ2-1	CAQIRGDGYNEQFF
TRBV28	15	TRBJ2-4	CASSTPGGPKNIQYF
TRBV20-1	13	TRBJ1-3	CSARSGAGNTIYF
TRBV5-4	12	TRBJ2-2	CASSQREGELFF
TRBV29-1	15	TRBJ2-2	CSVEYVIAGTGELFF
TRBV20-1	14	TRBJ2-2	CSASPWEGTGELFF
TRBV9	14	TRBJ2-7	CASSAGSSSYEQYF
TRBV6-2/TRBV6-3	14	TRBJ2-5	CASSPGTRGETQYF
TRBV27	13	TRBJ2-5	CASSLNYKETQYF
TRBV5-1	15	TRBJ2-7	CASSVGTRGDYEQYF
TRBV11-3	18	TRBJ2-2	CASSLAPPGHPGSGELFF
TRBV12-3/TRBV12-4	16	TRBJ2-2	CASSLLGTGGPGELFF
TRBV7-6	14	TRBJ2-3	CASSLGYATDTQYF
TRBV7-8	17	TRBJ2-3	CASSHKIGTPRRDTQYF
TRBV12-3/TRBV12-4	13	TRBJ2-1	CASRQGTFNEQFF
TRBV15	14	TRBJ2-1	CATSQGGSYNEQFF
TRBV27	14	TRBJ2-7	CASSPRQGPYEQYF
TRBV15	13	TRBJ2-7	CATSRDKSYEQYF
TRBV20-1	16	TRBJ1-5	CSASTGYRAGNQPQHF
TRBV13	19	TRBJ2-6	CASSLRDRPSDSGANVLTF
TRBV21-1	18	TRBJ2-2	CASSKDRSRPRTPGSCFF
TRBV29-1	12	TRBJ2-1	CSVVEVYNEQFF
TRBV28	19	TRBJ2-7	CASSSPVIIRDTNSYEQYF
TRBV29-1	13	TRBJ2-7	CSVEDHQSYEQYF
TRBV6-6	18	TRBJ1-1	CASSYSIRTDQMNTEAFF
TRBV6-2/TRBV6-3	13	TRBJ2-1	CASSFTWVNEQFF
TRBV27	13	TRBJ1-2	CASTPLGIYGYTF
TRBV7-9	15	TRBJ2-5	CASSFPRDRQETQYF
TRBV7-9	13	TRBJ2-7	CASSFTLSYEQYF
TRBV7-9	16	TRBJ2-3	CASSSSLLEGTDTQYF
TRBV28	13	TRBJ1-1	CASSKQGGAEAFF
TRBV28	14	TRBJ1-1	CASSVIKGWTEAFF
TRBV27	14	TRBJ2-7	CASSPVGGNYEQYF
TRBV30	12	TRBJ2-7	CAWSLSGTEEYF
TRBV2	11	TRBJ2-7	CASSGQREQYF
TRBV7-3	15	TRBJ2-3	CASSPVGTSTDTQYF